Below, one T cell receptor beta chain is given with its context. These data are taken from a study of blood T cell repertoires in COVID-19. The CDR3 extends over 12 amino acids. Trimming removed 1 base from V and 2 bases from J, with 3 bases in between. The germline V gene has CDR1 LGHDT and CDR2 YNNKEL (reference sequence). Cohorts were assigned according to the clinical history that participants reported. Two negative PCRs, clearance, or symptom resolution were required of recovered Cohort 3 donors. The table came from immunoSEQ multiplex PCR; TCRdb's copy has only in-frame clones and leaves some out. In the table there are 200,000 to 300,000 clones, approximately 86% of which are singletons.

This chain uses TRBV3-1 (or the pseudogene TRBV3-2) with TRBJ2-7; D gene ambiguous. The source is a woman between 18 and 30 years old who had recovered from COVID-19. Input material: PBMCs or T cells enriched from blood (not recorded which). CDR3 in amino acids: CASSQVTYEQYF. For the CDR3, the DNA is TGTGCCAGCAGCCAAGTAACCTACGAGCAGTACTTC.